Listed below are T cell receptor beta chains from one sample, sequenced in a study of regulatory and conventional T cells in RAG deficiency. The assay was immunoSEQ multiplex PCR, and TCRdb's table has in-frame clones only and misses some. The sample includes fewer than 35,000 clones, approximately 89% of them seen just once. These same data were also listed under a study on regulatory T cells.

Source material: CD8+ T cells sorted from blood. The receptors stem from a human donor in good health. Both conserved end residues are part of each CDR3. Each record gives: clone size, V gene, D gene, J gene, CDR3 protein, CDR3 DNA. A D gene is named only where the DNA matches it firmly. Expanded clones get a size class; other rows say once, few or many, or leave the size out.

.	TRBV5-8	.	TRBJ2-7	CASSLEAGGQYF	TGTGCCAGCAGCTTGGAGGCAGGAGGGCAGTACTTC
.	TRBV29-1	TRBD1	TRBJ1-1	CSVGRDREAEAFF	TGCAGCGTTGGCCGGGACAGGGAAGCTGAAGCTTTCTTT
once	TRBV6-5	TRBD2	TRBJ2-3	CASSYVAGADTQYF	TGTGCCAGCAGTTACGTAGCGGGGGCAGATACGCAGTATTTT
.	TRBV28	.	TRBJ2-7	CASSSSYEQYF	TGTGCCAGCAGTTCTTCCTACGAGCAGTACTTC
.	TRBV7-8	TRBD1	TRBJ2-7	CASSLETGTGSYEQYF	TGTGCCAGCAGCTTAGAAACCGGGACAGGCTCCTACGAGCAGTACTTC
.	TRBV28	TRBD1	TRBJ1-3	CASSIDRGGNTIYF	TGTGCCAGCAGTATAGACAGGGGCGGAAACACCATATATTTT
.	TRBV18	.	TRBJ2-3	CASSPETDTQYF	TGTGCCAGCTCACCTGAAACGGATACGCAGTATTTT
.	TRBV7-3	TRBD2	TRBJ2-7	CASSLIGTSGGLLPSSLYF	TGTGCCAGCAGCTTAATAGGGACTAGCGGGGGCCTCCTTCCCTCGTCATTGTACTTC
.	TRBV7-9	TRBD2	TRBJ2-1	CASSYWTSGNEQFF	TGTGCCAGCAGCTACTGGACTAGCGGCAATGAGCAGTTCTTC
.	TRBV2	.	TRBJ1-5	CASCRGLDQPQHF	TGTGCCAGCTGCCGGGGTCTTGATCAGCCCCAGCATTTT
.	TRBV4-1	.	TRBJ1-1	CASSQRGDTEAFF	TGCGCCAGCAGCCAACGGGGGGACACTGAAGCTTTCTTT
.	TRBV28	TRBD2	TRBJ2-1	CASSLLAPVEQFF	TGTGCCAGCAGTCTACTAGCGCCGGTGGAGCAGTTCTTC
once	TRBV2	.	TRBJ1-2	CASSHRPGTYYGYTF	TGTGCCAGCAGTCATCGCCCCGGGACGTACTATGGCTACACCTTC
.	TRBV19	.	TRBJ1-2	CASSILGGNYGYTF	TGTGCCAGTAGTATTTTAGGGGGAAACTATGGCTACACCTTC
.	TRBV5-1	TRBD1	TRBJ1-6	CASSRDSGQGESPLHF	TGCGCCAGCAGCCGGGATTCGGGACAGGGTGAATCACCCCTCCACTTT
.	TRBV7-9	.	TRBJ1-2	CASSSNSPGQETPFGYTF	TGTGCCAGCAGCTCCAATAGCCCGGGACAAGAAACCCCTTTTGGCTACACCTTC
.	TRBV6-1	.	TRBJ2-7	CASTEGVGSPDEQYF	TGTGCCAGCACCGAAGGGGTGGGTAGCCCCGACGAGCAGTACTTC
.	TRBV7-3	.	TRBJ1-1	CASSLGRNTEAFF	TGTGCCAGCAGCTTAGGCAGGAACACTGAAGCTTTCTTT
.	TRBV6-6	TRBD1	TRBJ1-1	CAGPQRQGVAEAFF	TGTGCCGGACCCCAAAGACAGGGGGTAGCTGAAGCTTTCTTT
.	TRBV5-1	.	TRBJ1-1	CASSSSGTPDTEAFF	TGCGCCAGCAGCTCGTCCGGGACACCCGACACTGAAGCTTTCTTT
once	TRBV18	.	TRBJ2-5	CASSPPWGDQETQYF	TGTGCCAGCTCACCCCCCTGGGGGGACCAAGAGACCCAGTACTTC
once	TRBV30	TRBD1	TRBJ1-1	CAWTRDRSLNGIF	TGTGCCTGGACCCGGGACAGGAGTTTAAATGGGATCTTT
.	TRBV29-1	.	TRBJ1-2	CSVDQQASYGYTF	TGCAGCGTTGATCAACAGGCGAGTTATGGCTACACCTTC
.	TRBV9	.	TRBJ2-1	CASSVDDYTYNEQFF	TGTGCCAGCAGCGTAGACGACTACACCTACAATGAGCAGTTCTTC
.	TRBV6-6	.	TRBJ2-2	CASRRENTGELFF	TGTGCCAGCAGGCGGGAGAACACCGGGGAGCTGTTTTTT
few	TRBV11-1	TRBD1	TRBJ1-2	CASSSDRGPYGYTF	TGTGCCAGCAGTTCGGACAGGGGACCCTATGGCTACACCTTC
.	TRBV29-1	.	TRBJ1-1	CSVEDGLNTEAFF	TGCAGCGTTGAAGACGGGTTGAACACTGAAGCTTTCTTT
.	TRBV6-1	.	TRBJ2-7	CASSAPGQQYF	TGTGCCAGCAGTGCACCGGGACAGCAGTACTTC
.	TRBV12-5	TRBD1	TRBJ2-5	CASGLGQGIQETQYF	TGTGCTAGTGGTTTGGGACAGGGAATTCAAGAGACCCAGTACTTC
.	TRBV14	.	TRBJ2-7	CASSQAGSNSYEQYF	TGTGCCAGCAGCCAAGCAGGTAGCAACTCCTACGAGCAGTACTTC
.	TRBV11-2	.	TRBJ1-6	CASSNRGENSPLHF	TGTGCCAGCAGCAATCGGGGTGAGAATTCACCCCTCCACTTT
.	TRBV18	TRBD2	TRBJ2-5	CASSRLAGGLYQETQYF	TGTGCCAGCTCTCGACTAGCGGGGGGGCTCTACCAAGAGACCCAGTACTTC
.	TRBV18	.	TRBJ1-3	CASSPPSSGRAVFGNTIYF	TGTGCCAGCTCACCACCGTCCTCTGGGCGGGCGGTTTTTGGAAACACCATATATTTT
.	TRBV7-6	TRBD1	TRBJ2-7	CASSSAGTDPYEQYF	TGTGCCAGCAGCTCCGCCGGGACAGATCCTTACGAGCAGTACTTC
once	TRBV6-5	.	TRBJ1-2	CASSPQPPNYGYTF	TGTGCCAGCAGTCCTCAGCCTCCTAACTATGGCTACACCTTC
.	TRBV29-1	.	TRBJ2-7	CSVVGGSYEQYF	TGCAGCGTTGTGGGGGGATCCTACGAGCAGTACTTC
.	TRBV5-1	.	TRBJ2-2	CASSSGFRTGELFF	TGCGCCAGCAGTTCAGGGTTCCGCACCGGGGAGCTGTTTTTT
.	TRBV25-1	.	TRBJ1-2	CASTSRDGYTF	TGTGCCAGCACCTCACGTGATGGCTACACCTTC
.	TRBV7-2	TRBD2	TRBJ2-1	CASSRPVKDSSGKYNEQFF	TGTGCCAGCAGCCGACCGGTTAAGGATTCTAGCGGAAAATACAATGAGCAGTTCTTC
.	TRBV6-1	.	TRBJ2-7	CASRELGGVGEQYF	TGTGCCAGCAGGGAGTTAGGAGGGGTCGGCGAGCAGTACTTC
.	TRBV30	.	TRBJ1-5	CAWSRGGGGQPQHF	TGTGCCTGGAGTCGCGGGGGAGGTGGACAGCCCCAGCATTTT
.	TRBV29-1	.	TRBJ1-3	CSVGWGNTIYF	TGCAGCGTCGGGTGGGGAAACACCATATATTTT
.	TRBV27	TRBD1	TRBJ2-7	CASSLDRVSYEQYF	TGTGCCAGCAGCCTCGACAGGGTGAGCTACGAGCAGTACTTC
.	TRBV6-1	.	TRBJ1-2	CASSEPMRFNGYTF	TGTGCCAGCAGTGAACCGATGAGATTCAATGGCTACACCTTC
.	TRBV30	.	TRBJ1-2	CAWSVRSAILSYGYTF	TGTGCCTGGAGTGTACGTTCGGCTATTTTATCCTATGGCTACACCTTC
.	TRBV6-1	TRBD1	TRBJ1-3	CASTSLTGSGNTIYF	TGTGCCAGCACCTCCCTGACAGGGTCTGGAAACACCATATATTTT
.	TRBV15	.	TRBJ1-2	CATSRDGTINGYTF	TGTGCCACCAGCAGAGATGGAACAATCAATGGCTACACCTTC
.	TRBV27	.	TRBJ2-7	CASSPIGGSYEQYF	TGTGCCAGCAGTCCGATAGGGGGCTCCTACGAGCAGTACTTC